The clone carrying this T cell receptor (beta chain) has at least ten counts. This specimen comes from a study of early T cells in non-severe SARS-CoV-2 infection. Study-level background: Alpha and beta chains were unpaired, from unsorted whole-blood bulk RNA.

Germline V gene sequence: CDR1 LNHDA, CDR2 SQIVND (reference sequence). The CDR3 totals 13 residues. V shed 7 bases and J 5 bases; nucleotides not matched to a gene: 7. TCRdb recomputed calls from the 5' RACE reads with MiXCR, one row per CDR3 protein. The sample yields tens of thousands of distinct CDR3 sequences, 14% to 15% seen once. The chain uses TRBV19 and TRBJ2-7, with 8 nucleotides matching TRBD1. This receptor was obtained from an adult who was a healthcare worker with PCR-confirmed SARS-CoV-2 infection or an uninfected control (not recorded which). Sequencing was done on a sample of whole blood. This chain's CDR3 is CASTRGQGNEQYF. The CDR3 DNA reads TGTGCCAGTACTCGTGGACAGGGAAACGAGCAGTACTTC.